The entry that follows covers one T cell receptor (beta chain) sequence. Its antigen is unknown. Primers: 60 Vbeta forward and 13 Jbeta reverse. Authors' methods: A later analysis tallied 87 million or so unique TCR beta chains, approximately 11 million of them shared. The method was immunoSEQ multiplex PCR; TCRdb's version includes in-frame clones alone and lacks a portion of them. V and J calls and clone size are copied from that table; D and trimming were computed from the DNA. Here the sample spans around 250,000 clones, about 80% being singletons. These data originate in a study of cytomegalovirus exposure and HLA in healthy donors. General observations from the study: From TCR beta sequences, most subjects' HLA-A and HLA-B alleles were reportedly predicted accurately.

This CDR3 spans 14 amino acids. The V segment lost 6 bases and the J segment 6 bases; nucleotides outside the gene matches: 5. Germline values: CDR1 MDHEN, CDR2 SYDVKM. The specimen sequenced was PBMCs. The V and J genes are TRBV28 and TRBJ2-1; TRBD1 agrees at 10 bases. The receptor comes from a woman in her sixties in good health and CMV-seropositive. CDR3 DNA: TGTGCCAGCAGCCCCGGGACAGGGGTCAATGAGCAGTTCTTC. Protein product: CASSPGTGVNEQFF.